This T cell receptor beta chain was recorded in a study of T cell clonotyping in hematopoietic cell transplantation. Notes on this clone: What it binds is not known.

Germline V gene data show CDR1 as MNHNS and CDR2 as SASEGT. This CDR3 is built from 15 residues. Unmatched junction bases numbered 8, after V lost 6 bases and J lost 5 bases. Regarding the study as a whole: Graft donor and pretransplant recipient Inverse Simpson Index values predicted broader posttransplant TCR diversity. Pathologically expanded recipient clonotypes increased progressively from day 30 to day 180 as diversity fell. No sorting was done, leaving CD4 and CD8 contributions mixed.

Clones were read by immunoSEQ multiplex PCR, and TCRdb kept only the in-frame ones, dropping some. The repertoire includes about 16,000 clones, approximately 85% of them detected once, and around 4.3% sits in the top ten. The sample consisted of peripheral blood mononuclear cells. The receptor was isolated from a middle-aged woman in good health. Some clones in this sample may be carry-over from other donors' samples. V and J are TRBV6-1 and TRBJ2-1; 9 nucleotides align to TRBD2. The CDR3 reads CASRGLGTSNNEQFF. CDR3 DNA: TGTGCCAGCAGAGGCCTTGGGACTAGCAACAATGAGCAGTTCTTC.